This TCR beta chain was recovered during a study of blood T cell repertoires in COVID-19 (dated by TCRdb to 2020 to 2021). Background on the whole study: Samples from collaborators originated in the United States, Italy and Spain and spanned both the acute and convalescent phases of COVID-19. HLA class I and class II types, where available, came from metadata supplied by the sample provider rather than from assay-based typing. Deeply sampled blood TCRbeta repertoires from subjects exposed to, actively infected with, or recovered from COVID-19 were included in the dataset. The samples were drawn from two sources: the first 160 participants of the ongoing ImmuneRACE study, and 950 to 1,500 subjects contributed by 6 global collaborators. A de-identified subject ID, COVID-19 status, age in years and sex were almost always included in the sample metadata. The material from the prospective study consisted of cDNA or gDNA derived from T cells, B-cell-depleted T cells, or PBMCs. The repertoires were released in a freely available public database intended as a resource for research on the immune response to SARS-CoV-2. Beyond this particular receptor, the publication reports: Clinical and demographic metadata were provided uncurated, with the amount varying by source and participant.

Whole blood was collected in K2EDTA tubes by collaborating institutions according to the institutions' own protocols. Collaborator samples were shipped for TCRbeta analysis as frozen whole blood, isolated PBMCs, or DNA extracted from either sample type. Counted from cysteine to phenylalanine, this CDR3 has 15 amino acids. The DNA shown is the 45-base CDR3, in frame from base 1. Via the germline V gene (reference sequence), CDR1 is PRHDT and CDR2 FYEKMQ. V was cut back by 5 bases and J by 4 bases, leaving a gap of 16 bases between them. Regarding this clone: The antigen this receptor binds is unknown. No base quality values were provided; no much bigger clone lies one nucleotide off.

TCRbeta CDR3 regions were amplified from genomic DNA using the immunoSEQ Assay, a bias-controlled multiplex PCR. The study's own analysis went as follows. The number of nucleated cells in each sample was estimated from the amplification of reference gene primers within the assay. To quantify the absolute abundance of each unique TCRbeta CDR3 rearrangement, sequence reads were collapsed and filtered. For each sample, productive Simpson clonality was calculated as the square root of Simpson's diversity index across productive rearrangements. Imported from immuneACCESS, the table was reduced by TCRdb to in-frame sequences with V and J called. These copies leave out some clones; in studies compared against another copy, an unresolved V gene accounts for under half, and the cause of the remainder is not known. V and J calls and clone size are given by that table; D and trimming were obtained from the DNA. The sample table shows some 100,000 clones, and over 60% are seen once. Around 6.6% of the sample is taken by the ten largest.

The sequence came from a man between 65 and 85 years old with acute or convalescent COVID-19. The specimen was peripheral blood. The chain couples TRBV13 to TRBJ2-3; D gene: possibly TRBD2, on 5 matching bases. The CDR3 region reads CASSPPDLSADTQYF. The DNA reads TGTGCCAGCAGCCCCCCGGACTTGTCGGCAGATACGCAGTATTTT.